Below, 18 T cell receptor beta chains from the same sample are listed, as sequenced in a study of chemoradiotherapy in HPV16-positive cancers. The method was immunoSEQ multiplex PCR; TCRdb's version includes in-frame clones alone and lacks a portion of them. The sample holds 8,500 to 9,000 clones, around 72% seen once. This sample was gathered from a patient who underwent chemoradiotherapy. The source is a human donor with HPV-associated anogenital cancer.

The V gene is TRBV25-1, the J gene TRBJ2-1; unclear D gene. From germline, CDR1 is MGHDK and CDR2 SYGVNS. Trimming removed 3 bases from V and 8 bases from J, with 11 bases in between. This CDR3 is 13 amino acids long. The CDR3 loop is CASSEREKDEQFF. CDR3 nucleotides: TGTGCCAGCAGTGAGCGAGAAAAGGATGAGCAGTTCTTC.

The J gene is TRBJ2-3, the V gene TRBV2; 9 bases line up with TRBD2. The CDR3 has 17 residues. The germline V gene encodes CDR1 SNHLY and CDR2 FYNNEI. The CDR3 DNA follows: TGTGCATCAAACAGCAGGCGGGAGGGCGGTGTAACAGATACGCAGTATTTT. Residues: CASNSRREGGVTDTQYF.

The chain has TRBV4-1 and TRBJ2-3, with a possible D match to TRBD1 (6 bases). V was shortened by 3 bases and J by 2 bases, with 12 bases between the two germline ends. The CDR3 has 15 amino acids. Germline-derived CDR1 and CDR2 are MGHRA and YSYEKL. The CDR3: CASSHHGTPTDTQYF. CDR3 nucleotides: TGCGCCAGCAGCCACCACGGGACACCCACAGATACGCAGTATTTT.

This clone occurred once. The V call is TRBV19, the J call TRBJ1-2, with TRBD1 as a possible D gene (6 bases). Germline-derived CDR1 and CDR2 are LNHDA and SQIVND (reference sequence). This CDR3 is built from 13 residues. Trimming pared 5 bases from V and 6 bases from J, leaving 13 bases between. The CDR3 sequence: CASSVGYRDGYTF. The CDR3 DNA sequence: TGTGCCAGTAGTGTGGGGTACAGGGATGGCTACACCTTC.

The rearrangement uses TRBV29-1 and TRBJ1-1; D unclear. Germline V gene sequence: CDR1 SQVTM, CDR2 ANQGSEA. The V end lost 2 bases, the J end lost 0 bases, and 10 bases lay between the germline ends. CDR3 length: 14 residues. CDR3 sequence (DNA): TGCAGCGTTGAAATGGCGATTGTGAACACTGAAGCTTTCTTT. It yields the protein CSVEMAIVNTEAFF.

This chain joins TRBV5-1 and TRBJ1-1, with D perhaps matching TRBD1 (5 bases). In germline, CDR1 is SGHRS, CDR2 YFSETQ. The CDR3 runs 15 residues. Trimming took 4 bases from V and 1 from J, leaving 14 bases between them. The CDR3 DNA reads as TGCGCCAGCAGCCACCCCCCGGGGGGGAACACTGAAGCTTTCTTT. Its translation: CASSHPPGGNTEAFF.

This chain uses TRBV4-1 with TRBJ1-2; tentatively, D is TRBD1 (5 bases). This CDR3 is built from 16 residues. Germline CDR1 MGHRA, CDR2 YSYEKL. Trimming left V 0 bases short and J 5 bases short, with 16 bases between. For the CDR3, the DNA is TGCGCCAGCAGCCAAGATAAGGGGAGGGACCGATATGGCTACACCTTC. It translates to CASSQDKGRDRYGYTF.

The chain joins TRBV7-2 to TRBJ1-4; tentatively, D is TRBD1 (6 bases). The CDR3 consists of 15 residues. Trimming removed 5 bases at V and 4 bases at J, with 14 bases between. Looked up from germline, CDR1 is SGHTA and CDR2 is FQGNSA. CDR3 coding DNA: TGTGCCAGCAGCCCCCCGACAGGACTTAATGAAAAACTGTTTTTT. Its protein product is CASSPPTGLNEKLFF.

CDR3 sequence: CASIRTGAGEKLFF. The CDR3 DNA sequence: TGTGCCAGCATTAGGACAGGGGCGGGTGAAAAACTGTTTTTT. This chain joins TRBV6-1 and TRBJ1-4, with 9 bases that match TRBD1. The J segment lost 7 bases and the V segment lost 7 bases, leaving 7 bases of the junction unmatched. The V gene's germline CDR1 is MNHNS and CDR2 SASEGT. The CDR3 spans 14 residues.

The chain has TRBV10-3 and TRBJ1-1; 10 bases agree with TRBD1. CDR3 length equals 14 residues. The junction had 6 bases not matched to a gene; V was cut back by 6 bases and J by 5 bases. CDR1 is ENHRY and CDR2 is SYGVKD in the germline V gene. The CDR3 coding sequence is TGTGCCATCAGGGGACAGGGGTTGAGTACTGAAGCTTTCTTT. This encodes CAIRGQGLSTEAFF.

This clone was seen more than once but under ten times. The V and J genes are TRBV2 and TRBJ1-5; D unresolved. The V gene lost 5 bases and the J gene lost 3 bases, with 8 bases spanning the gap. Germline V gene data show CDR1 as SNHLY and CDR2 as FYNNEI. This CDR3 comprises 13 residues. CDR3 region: CASSSEYNQPQHF. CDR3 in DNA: TGTGCCAGCAGTTCAGAGTACAATCAGCCCCAGCATTTT.

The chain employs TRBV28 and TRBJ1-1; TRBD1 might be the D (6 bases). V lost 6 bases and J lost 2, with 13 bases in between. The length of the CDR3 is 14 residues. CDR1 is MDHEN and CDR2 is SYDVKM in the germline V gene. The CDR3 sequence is CASRFTGFNTEAFF. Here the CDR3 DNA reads TGTGCCAGCAGATTTACAGGGTTCAACACTGAAGCTTTCTTT.

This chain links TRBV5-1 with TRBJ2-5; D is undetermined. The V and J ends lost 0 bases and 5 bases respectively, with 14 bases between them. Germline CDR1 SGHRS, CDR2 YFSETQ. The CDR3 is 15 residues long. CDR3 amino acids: CASSLALLGSETQYF. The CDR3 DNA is TGCGCCAGCAGCTTGGCTTTATTGGGGTCTGAGACCCAGTACTTC.

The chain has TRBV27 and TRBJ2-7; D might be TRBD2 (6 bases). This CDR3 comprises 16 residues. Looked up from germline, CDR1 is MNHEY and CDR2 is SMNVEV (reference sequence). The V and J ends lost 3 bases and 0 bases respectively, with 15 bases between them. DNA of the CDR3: TGTGCCAGCAGTTTTGCACCAAGGGGAGGCTCCTACGAGCAGTACTTC. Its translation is CASSFAPRGGSYEQYF.

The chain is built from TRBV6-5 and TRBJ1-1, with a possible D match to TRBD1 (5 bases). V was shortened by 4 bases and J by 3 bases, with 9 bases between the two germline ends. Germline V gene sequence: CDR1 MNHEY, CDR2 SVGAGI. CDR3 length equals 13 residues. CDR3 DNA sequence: TGTGCCAGCAGTTTTGGGACCTACACTGAAGCTTTCTTT. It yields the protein CASSFGTYTEAFF.

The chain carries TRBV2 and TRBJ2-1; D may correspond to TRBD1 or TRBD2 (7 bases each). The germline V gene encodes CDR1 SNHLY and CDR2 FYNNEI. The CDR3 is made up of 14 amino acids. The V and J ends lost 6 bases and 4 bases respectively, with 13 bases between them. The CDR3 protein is CASRAGGAYNEQFF. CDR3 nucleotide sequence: TGTGCCAGCAGGGCAGGGGGGGCGTACAATGAGCAGTTCTTC.

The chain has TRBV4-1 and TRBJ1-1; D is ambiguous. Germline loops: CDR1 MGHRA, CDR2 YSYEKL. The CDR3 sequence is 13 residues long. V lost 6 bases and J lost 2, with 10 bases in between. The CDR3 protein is CASSPISNTEAFF. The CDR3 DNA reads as TGCGCCAGCAGTCCAATATCTAACACTGAAGCTTTCTTT.

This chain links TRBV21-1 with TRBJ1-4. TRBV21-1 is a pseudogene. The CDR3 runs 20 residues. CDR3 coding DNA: TGTGCCAGCAGCAAAAGGGGCGGGCGGGGAGGAGGTTTGAGGAGTGAAAAACTGTTTTTT. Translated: CASSKRGGRGGGLRSEKLFF.